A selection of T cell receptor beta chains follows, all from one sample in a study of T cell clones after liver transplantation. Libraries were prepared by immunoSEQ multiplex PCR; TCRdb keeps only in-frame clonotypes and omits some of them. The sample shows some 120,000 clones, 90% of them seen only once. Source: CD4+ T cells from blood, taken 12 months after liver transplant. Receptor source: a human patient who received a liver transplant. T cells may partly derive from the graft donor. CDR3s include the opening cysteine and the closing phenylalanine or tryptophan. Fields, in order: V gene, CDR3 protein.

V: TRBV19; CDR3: CASGQYNSGNTIYF
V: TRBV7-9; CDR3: CASSFNEKLFF
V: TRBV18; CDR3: CASSPLVDQSGTEAFF
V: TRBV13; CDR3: CASSLGTSNEQFF
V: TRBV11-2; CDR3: CASSPRGQTSGSNEQFF
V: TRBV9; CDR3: CASSAGTEIGTEAFF
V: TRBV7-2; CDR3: CASSSVGTQYF
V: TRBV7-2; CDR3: CASSFGTGAINYGYTF
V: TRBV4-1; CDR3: CASSQDGLAGSYEQYF
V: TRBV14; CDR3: CASSQDSVYQQYF
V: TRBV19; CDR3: CASSPPGTGYNEQFF
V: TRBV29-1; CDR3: CSALGRQDEKLFF
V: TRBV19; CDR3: CASSAILVGGDIQYF
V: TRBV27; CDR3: CASSFGGFAYNEQFF
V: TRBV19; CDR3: CASSTNKNTGELFF